This entry features one TCR beta chain sequence. The source of the sample is a study of blood T cell repertoires in COVID-19. At the level of the study: The samples span acute and convalescent COVID-19 from the United States, Italy and Spain. Sources were T cells, B-cell-depleted T cells, or PBMCs; the material itself was cDNA or gDNA.

Per the original methods: Nucleated cell number was recorded as an estimate derived from reference gene primer amplification. The method was immunoSEQ multiplex PCR; TCRdb's version includes in-frame clones alone and lacks a portion of them. The V and J calls and the clone size are those of that table, but D and trimming were determined from the DNA. The sample has around 200,000 clones; roughly 78% are singletons. CDR1 MGHRA and CDR2 YSYEKL come from the germline V gene. The CDR3 contains 16 residues. The ends were cut back, 0 bases at V and 5 bases at J, with 16 bases in the middle. This chain links TRBV4-1 with TRBJ1-2; D is undetermined. The TCR comes from a woman older than 75 with active or convalescent COVID-19. Sequenced: peripheral blood. The CDR3 is CASSQDRAQRAYGYTF. In DNA, the CDR3 is TGCGCCAGCAGCCAAGATAGGGCCCAGAGGGCTTATGGCTACACCTTC.